These 22 T cell receptor beta chains were sequenced from one sample in a study of memory B cells and T cells in multiple sclerosis. Their specific antigens are unknown. The table came from immunoSEQ multiplex PCR; TCRdb's copy has only in-frame clones and leaves some out. Of 12,000 or so clones in the sample, almost 85% were seen once. Separate sequencing covered autoproliferating (CFSE-dim) and non-proliferating (CFSE-high) T cells from stimulus-free culture. Pooled replicate wells came from some 5x10^7 CFSE-labeled PBMCs cultured less than nine days without stimulus. Material for sequencing was PBMCs from blood kept in culture. All receptors derive from a human donor with multiple sclerosis.

The DNA for the CDR3 is TGTGCCAGCAGTTTGAGTAGCAATCAGCCCCAGCATTTT. Translated, it gives CASSLSSNQPQHF. The V gene is TRBV28, the J gene TRBJ1-5; unclear D gene. The CDR3 loop spans 13 amino acids. Trimming took 3 bases from V and 0 from J, leaving 3 bases between them. Per germline, CDR1 MDHEN and CDR2 SYDVKM.

The chain uses TRBV6-1 and TRBJ1-4; 9 bases align to TRBD1. The CDR3 totals 17 residues. Germline-derived CDR1 and CDR2 are MNHNS and SASEGT. Losses at the gene ends were 3 bases for V and 2 bases for J; bases not matched to a gene: 7. Here the CDR3 DNA reads TGTGCCAGCAGTGACCCTGGGACAGGGTCGACTAATGAAAAACTGTTTTTT. Encoded protein: CASSDPGTGSTNEKLFF.

The chain uses TRBV27 and TRBJ1-6, with D possibly matching TRBD1 (5 bases). The CDR3 sequence is 15 residues long. Trimming took off 5 bases at V and 1 base at J, with 9 bases between the two ends. Germline CDR1 MNHEY, CDR2 SMNVEV (reference sequence). In DNA form, the CDR3 reads TGTGCCAGCAGTCCGCAGGGTTCCTATAATTCACCCCTCCACTTT. Amino acid sequence: CASSPQGSYNSPLHF.

This sequence joins TRBV11-1 and TRBJ1-1; no clear D gene. The V gene lost 5 bases and the J gene lost 2 bases, with 9 bases spanning the gap. CDR1 and CDR2 (germline): SGHAT, FQDESV (reference sequence). CDR3 length: 13 amino acids. The CDR3 region has the DNA TGTGCCAGCAGCCAAGGGCCCAACACTGAAGCTTTCTTT. Encoded protein: CASSQGPNTEAFF.

This chain connects TRBV2 to TRBJ1-6, with TRBD1 matching 11 bases. The germline V gene has CDR1 SNHLY and CDR2 FYNNEI. The J segment lost 3 bases and the V segment lost 8 bases, leaving 3 bases of the junction unmatched. CDR3 length equals 15 residues. As DNA, the CDR3 is TGTGCCAGCGGACAGGGGGCGATCTATAATTCACCCCTCCACTTT. Translating it yields CASGQGAIYNSPLHF.

The V and J genes are TRBV7-2 and TRBJ2-6, with 7 bases lining up with TRBD1. Germline CDR1 SGHTA, CDR2 FQGNSA. The CDR3 has 18 amino acids. Trimming removed 1 base from V and 0 bases from J; junction bases left unmatched: 6. In nucleotides, the CDR3 is TGTGCCAGCAGCTTAGTGGGGACAGTTGCCTCTGGGGCCAACGTCCTGACTTTC. It is translated as CASSLVGTVASGANVLTF.

This chain uses TRBV6-1 with TRBJ2-7; 9 positions match TRBD2. Trimming removed 1 base from V and 5 bases from J; junction bases left unmatched: 3. CDR1 is MNHNS and CDR2 is SASEGT in the germline V gene. This CDR3 spans 14 amino acids. The CDR3: CASSEGGGANEQYF. The CDR3 nucleotides read TGTGCCAGCAGTGAAGGCGGGGGGGCGAACGAGCAGTACTTC.

The CDR3 spells CATSRGDNVGTGELFF. DNA of the CDR3: TGTGCCACCAGCAGAGGAGATAATGTCGGCACCGGGGAGCTGTTTTTT. This chain connects TRBV15 to TRBJ2-2; D unresolved. The CDR3 is 16 residues long. Germline V gives CDR1 LNHNV, CDR2 YYDKDF (reference sequence). Trimming pared 1 base from V and 4 bases from J, leaving 13 bases between.

This clone was observed once. The chain carries TRBV7-9 and TRBJ2-1, with 7 bases matching TRBD1. The CDR3 has 15 residues. V shed 3 bases and J 3 bases; nucleotides not matched to a gene: 5. Looked up from germline, CDR1 is SEHNR and CDR2 is FQNEAQ (reference sequence). The CDR3 protein is CASSFGQGVYNEQFF. CDR3 bases: TGTGCCAGCAGCTTCGGTCAGGGGGTCTACAATGAGCAGTTCTTC. Supplemented by reference TRBV7-9 and TRBJ2-1, the full variable domain reads DTGVSQNPRHKITKRGQNVTFRCDPISEHNRLYWYRQTLGQGPEFLTYFQNEAQLEKSRLLSDRFSAERPKGSFSTLEIQRTEQGDSAMYLCASSFGQGVYNEQFFGPGTRLTVL.

The gene calls are TRBV11-2 and TRBJ2-3; a possible D gene is TRBD2 (5 bases). The CDR3 runs 13 residues. V was trimmed by 5 bases and J by 6 bases, leaving 12 bases between them. Germline V gene data show CDR1 as SGHAT and CDR2 as FQNNGV. The CDR3 sequence: CASSLGSKDTQYF. Here the CDR3 DNA reads TGTGCCAGCAGCCTGGGGAGTAAGGATACGCAGTATTTT.

The genes are TRBV7-9 and TRBJ1-5, with D unclear. This CDR3 comprises 14 residues. From germline, CDR1 is SEHNR and CDR2 FQNEAQ (reference sequence). Trimming left V 5 bases short and J 0 bases short, with 8 bases between. CDR3 residues: CASSGGTSNQPQHF. CDR3 DNA: TGTGCCAGCAGCGGCGGCACTAGCAATCAGCCCCAGCATTTT.

The gene calls are TRBV6-1 and TRBJ1-6; D might be TRBD1 (6 bases). V was pared by 7 bases and J by 6 bases, with 10 bases between. Germline assignment: CDR1 MNHNS and CDR2 SASEGT. The CDR3 runs 13 residues. Written as DNA, the CDR3 is TGTGCCAGCACAGGGGTGCGTAATTCACCCCTCCACTTT. As protein: CASTGVRNSPLHF.

This clone showed up just a few times. The J gene is TRBJ1-1, the V gene TRBV19; D gene ambiguous. The CDR3 extends over 13 amino acids. Germline V gene sequence: CDR1 LNHDA, CDR2 SQIVND (reference sequence). This chain's CDR3 is CAARNLAYTEAFF. CDR3 coding DNA: TGTGCGGCGCGTAACCTGGCCTACACTGAAGCTTTCTTT.

This chain uses TRBV2 with TRBJ2-1; 8 nucleotides align to TRBD2. The CDR3 totals 15 residues. Trimming cost V 4 bases and J 6 bases; bases outside gene matches: 8. CDR1 is SNHLY and CDR2 is FYNNEI in the germline V gene. CDR3 in DNA: TGTGCCAGCAGTGTCGGGGGGGCCAATCCCAATGAGCAGTTCTTC. Translating gives CASSVGGANPNEQFF.

The V and J genes are TRBV19 and TRBJ2-3; tentative D call: TRBD1 (5 bases). Per germline, CDR1 LNHDA and CDR2 SQIVND (reference sequence). The CDR3 is 14 residues long. The V gene lost 3 bases and the J gene lost 2 bases, with 9 bases spanning the gap. The CDR3 loop is CASSIQGNTDTQYF. The CDR3 bases are TGTGCCAGTAGTATTCAGGGAAACACAGATACGCAGTATTTT. Full variable domain (remainder filled in from reference TRBV19 and TRBJ2-3): DGGITQSPKYLFRKEGQNVTLSCEQNLNHDAMYWYRQDPGQGLRLIYYSQIVNDFQKGDIAEGYSVSREKKESFPLTVTSAQKNPTAFYLCASSIQGNTDTQYFGPGTRLTVL.

This chain joins TRBV7-6 and TRBJ2-7; the D is unclear. The V gene lost 5 bases and the J gene lost 6 bases, with 8 bases spanning the gap. CDR3 length: 11 residues. Germline CDR1 SGHVS, CDR2 FNYEAQ. CDR3 amino acids: CASSTGTEQYF. The CDR3 DNA reads as TGTGCCAGCAGCACCGGTACCGAGCAGTACTTC.

The chain uses TRBV6-5 and TRBJ2-7, with D tentatively TRBD2 (5 bases). V was pared by 10 bases and J by 7 bases, with 23 bases between. The CDR3 has 14 amino acids. Germline values: CDR1 MNHEY, CDR2 SVGAGI. This chain's CDR3 is CATRVPGKSQEQYF. CDR3 bases: TGTGCCACCCGGGTGCCGGGGAAGTCCCAGGAGCAGTACTTC.

CDR3 in amino acids: CASSQESSYNEQFF. CDR3 sequence (DNA): TGCGCCAGCAGCCAGGAGAGCTCCTACAATGAGCAGTTCTTC. The J gene is TRBJ2-1, the V gene TRBV4-1; D uncertain. Trimming stripped 3 bases from V and 0 bases from J, with 6 bases between. CDR3 length: 14 residues. Germline V gene data show CDR1 as MGHRA and CDR2 as YSYEKL.

J is TRBJ1-5 and V is TRBV28; D gene ambiguous. The CDR3 consists of 16 residues. The germline gives CDR1 MDHEN, CDR2 SYDVKM. Trimming pared 3 bases from V and 2 bases from J, leaving 14 bases between. The CDR3 nucleotides read TGTGCCAGCAGTTTTGCGGGCCCCGAGGGCAATCAGCCCCAGCATTTT. As protein: CASSFAGPEGNQPQHF.

The genes are TRBV19 and TRBJ2-2; 8 bases align to TRBD2. CDR1 LNHDA and CDR2 SQIVND come from the germline V gene (reference sequence). This CDR3 region has 15 residues. J gave up 4 bases and V 4 bases, and 5 bases lay outside the gene matches. The CDR3 spells CASSTPSGGTGELFF. The CDR3 DNA follows: TGTGCCAGTAGTACCCCCAGCGGGGGCACCGGGGAGCTGTTTTTT.

The V call is TRBV5-1, the J call TRBJ1-3, with TRBD1 matching over 8 bases. The CDR3 loop spans 17 amino acids. The J segment lost 1 base and the V segment lost 3 bases, leaving 9 bases of the junction unmatched. The germline V gene encodes CDR1 SGHRS and CDR2 YFSETQ. CDR3 sequence (DNA): TGCGCCAGCAGCTCACAAACAGGGGGAAGATCTGGAAACACCATATATTTT. This encodes CASSSQTGGRSGNTIYF.

The rearrangement links TRBV5-1 to TRBJ2-7; no clear D. The CDR3 consists of 14 residues. Germline V gene lookup returns CDR1 SGHRS and CDR2 YFSETQ. Trimming stripped 2 bases from V and 4 bases from J, with 13 bases between. This CDR3 is CASSFVSPRYEQYF. As DNA, the CDR3 is TGCGCCAGCAGCTTTGTCAGTCCCAGATACGAGCAGTACTTC.